These 23 T cell receptor beta chains originate from one sample sequenced in a study of blood T cells in healthy people across ages. The second PCR ran roughly 7 to 12 cycles with a sample-barcoded 5' primer and J-beta primers. One entry per CDR3 protein, called by TCRdb with MiXCR from the 5' RACE reads. The table includes about 630,000 distinct CDR3 sequences, 20% to 25% detected once. Material: blood. All receptors come from a man aged 70-80 years in good health.

This clonotype has only a few counts. The DNA of the CDR3 is TGTGCCAGCGGAGCCGAGTTTAATGAGCAGTTCTTC. It encodes CASGAEFNEQFF. The rearrangement joins TRBV28 to TRBJ2-1; D unresolved. V dropped 8 bases and J dropped 7 bases, with 12 bases sitting between them. Germline CDR1 and CDR2: MDHEN and SYDVKM. The CDR3 runs 12 residues.

The gene calls are TRBV6-6 and TRBJ1-1, with D perhaps matching TRBD1 (5 bases). With 0 bases removed from V and 1 base from J, the gap between germline ends came to 6 bases. CDR3 length: 14 amino acids. CDR1 and CDR2 from the germline V gene are MNHNY and SVGAGI (reference sequence). The CDR3 loop is CASSYSGENTEAFF. The CDR3 DNA follows: TGTGCCAGCAGTTACTCGGGGGAGAACACTGAAGCTTTCTTT.

The J gene is TRBJ2-3, the V gene TRBV7-3; TRBD2 agrees at 16 bases. The V gene's germline CDR1 is SGHTA and CDR2 FQGTGA. This CDR3 is 18 amino acids long. The J segment lost 4 bases and the V segment lost 5 bases, leaving 9 bases of the junction unmatched. The CDR3 is CASSPYPGLAGGSDTQYF. The CDR3 nucleotides read TGTGCCAGCAGCCCTTACCCGGGACTAGCGGGAGGGTCAGATACGCAGTATTTT.

The chain joins TRBV14 to TRBJ1-2; TRBD1 might be the D (5 bases). Germline lookup yields CDR1 SGHDN and CDR2 FVKESK. This CDR3 is 13 amino acids long. V was shortened by 4 bases and J by 2 bases, with 8 bases between the two germline ends. The CDR3 nucleotides are TGTGCCAGCAGCCGCCGACAGAACTATGGCTACACCTTC. Translation gives CASSRRQNYGYTF.

The rearrangement uses TRBV5-1 and TRBJ2-1; D not certain. The CDR3 extends over 13 amino acids. Trimming left V 1 base short and J 5 bases short, with 7 bases between. Germline CDR1 and CDR2: SGHRS and YFSETQ. CDR3 nucleotide sequence: TGCGCCAGCAGCTTGACTCCAAACAATGAGCAGTTCTTC. It encodes CASSLTPNNEQFF.

V gene TRBV2 combines with J gene TRBJ1-5; 8 bases fit TRBD1. There are 15 residues in the CDR3. V trimming: 6 bases; J trimming: 6 bases; junction bases outside the gene matches: 10. The germline CDR1 and CDR2 sequences are SNHLY and FYNNEI. The CDR3 region has the DNA TGTGCCAGCAGGCCCCGACAGGGGTTGAGTCAGCCCCAGCATTTT. It codes for CASRPRQGLSQPQHF.

This clonotype came up many times. The genes are TRBV4-3 and TRBJ2-7; D is possibly TRBD1 (6 bases). The CDR3 runs 14 residues. CDR1 and CDR2 (germline): LGHNA, YSLEER. V was cut by 0 bases and J by 2 bases, with 8 bases left in between. In DNA form, the CDR3 reads TGCGCCAGCAGCCAAGATCGACAGGCCTACGAGCAGTACTTC. It yields the protein CASSQDRQAYEQYF.

This clonotype is classed as medium-sized (0.01 to 0.1%). This chain connects TRBV7-2 to TRBJ2-5; D is undetermined. V lost 2 bases to trimming and J lost 2 bases, with 9 bases between them. There are 14 residues in the CDR3. Germline CDR1 is SGHTA and CDR2 is FQGNSA. Here the CDR3 DNA reads TGTGCCAGCAGCTTAACGGCCATACAAGAGACCCAGTACTTC. Translating it yields CASSLTAIQETQYF.

This clonotype was recorded a few times. The rearrangement joins TRBV20-1 to TRBJ2-5, with D possibly TRBD1 on 6 matching bases. CDR1 and CDR2 (germline): DFQATT, SNEGSKA (reference sequence). The CDR3 extends over 13 amino acids. V was pared by 6 bases and J by 5 bases, with 16 bases between. The CDR3 DNA sequence: TGCAGTGCGGACAGCTTATTCAGGGAGACCCAGTACTTC. Its translation: CSADSLFRETQYF.

This clonotype was seen more than once but under ten times. This sequence joins TRBV4-3 and TRBJ2-7, with D tentatively TRBD1 or TRBD2 (5 bases each). The CDR3 runs 16 residues. Germline loops: CDR1 LGHNA, CDR2 YSLEER. V was shortened by 0 bases and J by 3 bases, with 15 bases between the two germline ends. The CDR3 reads CASSQDWGTGIYEQYF. In nucleotides, the CDR3 is TGCGCCAGCAGCCAAGACTGGGGGACCGGGATCTACGAGCAGTACTTC.

This clonotype came up a few times. The chain combines TRBV28 with TRBJ2-7; D might be TRBD1 (6 bases). Germline CDR1 is MDHEN and CDR2 is SYDVKM. The length of the CDR3 is 15 residues. With 6 bases removed from V and 0 bases from J, the gap between germline ends came to 15 bases. The CDR3 DNA reads as TGTGCCAGCAGGGATGACAGGACCAGCTCCTACGAGCAGTACTTC. Amino acid sequence: CASRDDRTSSYEQYF.

This clonotype was detected ten times or more. The genes are TRBV5-1 and TRBJ2-5, with D unclear. The length of the CDR3 is 15 residues. From germline, CDR1 is SGHRS and CDR2 YFSETQ. V shed 0 bases and J shed 1 base, with 10 bases lying between them. CDR3 residues: CASSLAAQSQETQYF. For the CDR3, the DNA is TGCGCCAGCAGCTTGGCCGCGCAAAGCCAAGAGACCCAGTACTTC.

This clonotype showed up just a few times. The V and J genes are TRBV6-5 and TRBJ1-3; D unclear. This CDR3 contains 14 residues. Between the trimmed V and J ends, which lost 5 bases and 1 base, there was a span of 9 bases. Looked up from germline, CDR1 is MNHEY and CDR2 is SVGAGI. The CDR3 DNA is TGTGCCAGCAGTCCCCCGGGGTCTGGAAACACCATATATTTT. Protein sequence: CASSPPGSGNTIYF.

The J gene is TRBJ2-7, the V gene TRBV20-1; 7 nucleotides agree with TRBD2. This CDR3 region has 17 residues. J lost 3 bases, V lost 0 bases, and 14 bases had no gene match. The germline CDR1 and CDR2 sequences are DFQATT and SNEGSKA (reference sequence). CDR3 in DNA: TGCAGTGCTAGAGATACCCTCGGACTAGGAGGGATCTACGAGCAGTACTTC. Encoded protein: CSARDTLGLGGIYEQYF.

This clonotype has a count of ten or more. This chain's CDR3 is CASSDPDRDNQPQHF. For the CDR3, the DNA is TGTGCCAGCAGCGACCCTGACAGGGACAATCAGCCCCAGCATTTT. The chain couples TRBV12-3 or TRBV12-4 to TRBJ1-5; TRBD1 agrees at 7 bases. CDR3 length: 15 residues. Germline trimming cut 6 bases from V and 3 bases from J; bases unmatched to any gene: 8.

The chain recombines TRBV4-3 with TRBJ2-4; D is uncertain. The CDR3 has 16 residues. Between the trimmed V and J ends, which lost 0 bases and 0 bases, there was a span of 9 bases. Per germline, CDR1 LGHNA and CDR2 YSLEER. CDR3 DNA: TGCGCCAGCAGCCAAGAGGCCACCGTAGCCAAAAACATTCAGTACTTC. It specifies CASSQEATVAKNIQYF.

This clonotype was counted a few times. This chain joins TRBV20-1 and TRBJ2-5; TRBD1 is a possible D gene (6 bases). V was pared by 6 bases and J by 1 base, with 12 bases between. The V gene's germline CDR1 is DFQATT and CDR2 SNEGSKA (reference sequence). The CDR3 is 13 amino acids. Here the CDR3 reads CSASWDIQETQYF. As DNA, the CDR3 is TGCAGTGCCTCCTGGGACATCCAAGAGACCCAGTACTTC.

The gene calls are TRBV18 and TRBJ2-3; D call uncertain. The CDR3 covers 15 residues. Trimming shortened V by 5 bases and J by 5 bases, and 17 bases separated the two germline ends. Germline V gene data show CDR1 as KGHSH and CDR2 as LQKENI. The CDR3 loop is CASSKLSTTGDTQYF. The CDR3 DNA follows: TGTGCCAGCTCAAAACTAAGTACAACGGGAGATACGCAGTATTTT.

The CDR3 DNA sequence: TGTGCCAGCAGTACAACAGGGGGCGCAGAGACCCAGTACTTC. This codes for CASSTTGGAETQYF. The chain carries TRBV6-6 and TRBJ2-5; 9 positions match TRBD1. The CDR3 runs to 14 residues. Losses at the gene ends were 5 bases for V and 4 bases for J; bases not matched to a gene: 5. Germline loops: CDR1 MNHNY, CDR2 SVGAGI (reference sequence).

CDR3 residues: CASSSRRNIQYF. CDR3 nucleotides: TGTGCCAGCAGCAGCAGGAGAAACATTCAGTACTTC. The chain combines TRBV28 with TRBJ2-4; no definite D call. Trimming took 6 bases from V and 6 from J, leaving 9 bases between them. CDR1 is MDHEN and CDR2 is SYDVKM in the germline V gene. The CDR3 extends over 12 amino acids.

This clonotype showed up just a few times. This chain joins TRBV2 and TRBJ2-7; maybe TRBD2 (5 bases). The germline V and J ends were trimmed by 7 bases and 6 bases, with 16 bases remaining between them. The V gene's germline CDR1 is SNHLY and CDR2 FYNNEI. The CDR3 loop spans 13 amino acids. The DNA for the CDR3 is TGTGCCAGCACCAGAAGGGCGGGTTTCGAGCAGTACTTC. Translation: CASTRRAGFEQYF.

This clonotype was counted a few times. The chain links TRBV3-1 to TRBJ1-1; the D is unclear. The V gene lost 0 bases and the J gene lost 0 bases, with 5 bases spanning the gap. There are 14 residues in the CDR3. The germline CDR1 and CDR2 sequences are LGHDT and YNNKEL (reference sequence). CDR3 loop: CASSQDVLNTEAFF. In DNA, the CDR3 is TGTGCCAGCAGCCAAGATGTCCTGAACACTGAAGCTTTCTTT.

The chain uses TRBV5-1 and TRBJ2-4; 11 bases agree with TRBD2. The germline V gene has CDR1 SGHRS and CDR2 YFSETQ. CDR3 length equals 16 residues. After removal of 0 bases from V and 7 bases from J, the junction contained 6 bases not matched to a gene. CDR3 DNA sequence: TGCGCCAGCAGCTTGGCGGTAGCGGGAGGGGAGAACATTCAGTACTTC. It translates to CASSLAVAGGENIQYF.